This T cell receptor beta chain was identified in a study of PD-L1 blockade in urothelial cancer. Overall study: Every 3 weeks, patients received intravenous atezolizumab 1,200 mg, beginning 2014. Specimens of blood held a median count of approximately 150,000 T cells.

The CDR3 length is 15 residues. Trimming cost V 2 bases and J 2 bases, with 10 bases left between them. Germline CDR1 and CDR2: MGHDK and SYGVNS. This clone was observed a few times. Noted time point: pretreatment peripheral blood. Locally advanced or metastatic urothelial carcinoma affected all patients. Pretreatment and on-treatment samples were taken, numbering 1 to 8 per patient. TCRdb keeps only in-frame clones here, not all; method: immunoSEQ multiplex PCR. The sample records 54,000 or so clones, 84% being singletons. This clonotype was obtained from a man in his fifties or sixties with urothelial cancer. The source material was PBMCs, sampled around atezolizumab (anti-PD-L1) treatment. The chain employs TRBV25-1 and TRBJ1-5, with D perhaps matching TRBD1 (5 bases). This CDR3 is CASSEGQGGNQPQHF. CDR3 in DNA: TGTGCCAGCAGTGAAGGGCAGGGTGGCAATCAGCCCCAGCATTTT.